This TCR beta chain was profiled in a study of cytomegalovirus exposure and HLA in healthy donors. Study overall: Inside one of the first data releases sat roughly 80 million unique TCRs taken from HLA-typed donors. General observations from the study: Common viral pathogens seemed, in a later analysis, to connect with several of the most significant clusters.

PCR employed 60 Vbeta and 13 Jbeta primers. Produced via immunoSEQ multiplex PCR; TCRdb's table is partial and in-frame only. This table holds tens of thousands of clones, roughly three quarters found once. Germline assignment: CDR1 SGHTA and CDR2 FQGTGA. The CDR3 runs 12 residues. V dropped 5 bases and J dropped 8; count of bases not matched to a gene: 2. In nominal health when sampled, donors likely had unrecorded immune exposures nonetheless. About this clone: Its antigen is undetermined.

The TCR was taken from a woman aged 45-60 years in good health and CMV-seropositive. Sample: PBMCs. The chain links TRBV7-3 to TRBJ2-1; 8 positions agree with TRBD2. Here the CDR3 reads CASSHGGDEQFF. The CDR3 bases are TGTGCCAGCAGCCACGGGGGGGATGAGCAGTTCTTC.